The 14 T cell receptor beta chains in this list originate from one sample, sequenced in a study of T-cell memory formation after mild COVID-19. MiXCR was run by TCRdb on the 5' RACE reads, yielding one entry per CDR3 protein. The sample contains 310,000 or so distinct CDR3 sequences, more than 15% of which appear only once. The sample comprised PBMCs or a T cell subset sorted from them (not recorded which). The receptors were sampled from a man aged 18 to 35 who had mild COVID-19 (a few samples of this study predate the infection). Cell type and time point are not known.

This clonotype has only a few counts. The chain recombines TRBV11-1 with TRBJ2-4; 7 nucleotides match TRBD1. This CDR3 is 16 amino acids long. Per the germline V gene, CDR1 is SGHAT and CDR2 is FQDESV (reference sequence). V was pared by 1 base and J by 6 bases, with 9 bases of the junction left unmatched. CDR3 in DNA: TGTGCCAGCAGCTTAGACAGGGGTCCCATGGGAAACATTCAGTACTTC. This translates into CASSLDRGPMGNIQYF.

This clonotype showed up just a few times. The genes are TRBV10-3 and TRBJ2-5; the D gene is possibly TRBD1 (5 bases). Trimming left V 4 bases short and J 3 bases short, with 9 bases between. Germline CDR1 ENHRY, CDR2 SYGVKD. This CDR3 has 13 amino acids. The CDR3 nucleotides read TGTGCCATCAGTGTTACAGGAGAAGAGACCCAGTACTTC. Protein: CAISVTGEETQYF.

In nucleotides, the CDR3 is TGTGCCAGCAGCTCACCGAAAAGCACAGATACGCAGTATTTT. It specifies CASSSPKSTDTQYF. This chain joins TRBV3-1 and TRBJ2-3; D unresolved. The length of the CDR3 is 14 residues. V was pared by 5 bases and J by 0 bases, with 9 bases between. Per the germline V gene, CDR1 is LGHDT and CDR2 is YNNKEL (reference sequence).

This clonotype was detected only a few times. The chain uses TRBV12-3 or TRBV12-4 and TRBJ2-1; D is uncertain. There are 14 residues in the CDR3. V was shortened by 6 bases and J by 1 base, with 10 bases between the two germline ends. DNA of the CDR3: TGTGCCAGCAGCCCTAGTGCTTCCTACAATGAGCAGTTCTTC. Translated, it gives CASSPSASYNEQFF.

This clonotype was picked up one time. This chain links TRBV12-3 or TRBV12-4 with TRBJ2-1; D is ambiguous. With 0 bases removed from V and 14 bases from J, the gap between germline ends came to 8 bases. CDR3 size: 11 residues. The CDR3 reads CASSLAHQEFF. CDR3 nucleotide sequence: TGTGCCAGCAGTTTAGCGCACCAGGAGTTCTTC.

J is TRBJ1-2 and V is TRBV5-6; D uncertain. V was trimmed by 5 bases and J by 8 bases, leaving 13 bases between them. Germline CDR1 SGHDT, CDR2 YYEEEE. CDR3 length: 12 residues. The CDR3 DNA reads TGTGCCAGCAGGCGCCTCGGGAGAGGCTACACCTTC. Translated: CASRRLGRGYTF. Combining the CDR3 with reference TRBV5-6 and TRBJ1-2 gives the whole variable domain DAGVTQSPTHLIKTRGQQVTLRCSPKSGHDTVSWYQQALGQGPQFIFQYYEEEERQRGNFPDRFSGHQFPNYSSELNVNALLLGDSALYLCASRRLGRGYTFGSGTRLTVV.

This clonotype has a count of ten or more. The chain links TRBV20-1 to TRBJ2-7, with 9 bases that match TRBD1. V dropped 6 bases and J dropped 4; count of bases not matched to a gene: 10. This CDR3 is 14 amino acids long. Germline CDR1 and CDR2: DFQATT and SNEGSKA (reference sequence). CDR3 loop: CSATRTGGAYEQYV. In nucleotides, the CDR3 is TGCAGTGCGACCCGAACAGGGGGCGCATACGAGCAGTACGTC.

This clonotype showed up just a few times. This chain joins TRBV18 and TRBJ1-2; D may be TRBD1 (5 bases). Trimming pared 3 bases from V and 4 bases from J, leaving 12 bases between. The CDR3 loop spans 14 amino acids. Germline V gene lookup returns CDR1 KGHSH and CDR2 LQKENI. CDR3 loop: CASSPTTELYGYTF. DNA of the CDR3: TGTGCCAGCTCACCTACGACAGAGCTCTATGGCTACACCTTC.

This clonotype showed up just a few times. This chain connects TRBV5-1 to TRBJ2-7, with a tentative D call TRBD2 (5 bases). Per germline, CDR1 SGHRS and CDR2 YFSETQ. V lost 4 bases and J 3 bases, leaving 17 bases between the germline ends. CDR3 length: 15 residues. CDR3 coding DNA: TGCGCCAGCAGCCTCGTCGGGAACGGATTCTACGAGCAGTACTTC. Amino acids: CASSLVGNGFYEQYF.

This clonotype was detected ten times or more. The CDR3, as DNA: TGTGCCAGCAGTTTAAGCCGGGCCGGGGAGCTGTTTTTT. This encodes CASSLSRAGELFF. The rearrangement uses TRBV12-3 or TRBV12-4 and TRBJ2-2; the D is unclear. Trimming left V 2 bases short and J 6 bases short, with 7 bases between. The CDR3 is 13 amino acids.

V and J are TRBV7-2 and TRBJ1-2; 7 bases are shared with TRBD1. CDR1 and CDR2 from the germline V gene are SGHTA and FQGNSA. J was trimmed by 4 bases and V by 6 bases; bases with no gene match: 11. CDR3 length: 15 amino acids. The CDR3 DNA follows: TGTGCCAGCAGATTCTACCAGGGGGAGGGCTATGGCTACACCTTC. Amino acid sequence: CASRFYQGEGYGYTF.

This clonotype came up a few times. The chain combines TRBV4-3 with TRBJ2-1; D ambiguous. Germline assignment: CDR1 LGHNA and CDR2 YSLEER. Trimming removed 0 bases from V and 6 bases from J, with 3 bases in between. CDR3 length: 12 amino acids. This chain's CDR3 is CASSQDANEQFF. In DNA form, the CDR3 reads TGCGCCAGCAGCCAAGATGCCAATGAGCAGTTCTTC.

This clonotype showed up many times. The CDR3 spells CASSPASGGSKNIQYF. The CDR3 DNA reads TGTGCCAGCAGCCCCGCTTCTGGGGGGTCCAAAAACATTCAGTACTTC. The chain joins TRBV4-2 to TRBJ2-4; TRBD2 might be the D (6 bases). The V end lost 4 bases, the J end lost 2 bases, and 15 bases lay between the germline ends. CDR3 size: 16 residues. CDR1 is LGHNA, CDR2 YNFKEQ, per germline.

V and J are TRBV4-1 and TRBJ1-1, with D tentatively TRBD1 (5 bases). Germline CDR1 MGHRA, CDR2 YSYEKL. Trimming shortened V by 1 base and J by 6 bases, and 15 bases separated the two germline ends. The CDR3 has 15 residues. Here the CDR3 reads CASSQVTHRGAEAFF. Here the CDR3 DNA reads TGCGCCAGCAGCCAAGTGACCCACCGGGGGGCTGAAGCTTTCTTT.